The 12 T cell receptor beta chains given below trace back to one sample, sequenced in a study of spatial heterogeneity in lung cancer. TCRdb reanalysed the 5' RACE reads using MiXCR and keeps one entry per CDR3 protein. The sample includes roughly 12,000 distinct CDR3 sequences, 13% to 15% seen only once; the top ten take 2% to 2.5%. Described time point: sample taken at primary tumor resection. TCRs were sequenced from unsorted whole RNA of tumor, nontumor lung or PBMC. The material was PBMCs, obtained at surgery. These receptors were collected from a female donor with early-stage non-small cell lung cancer.

This clonotype has at least ten counts. Here the CDR3 reads CSAFGGGSGEQFF. As DNA, the CDR3 is TGCAGTGCTTTTGGGGGGGGCTCAGGTGAGCAGTTCTTC. The chain links TRBV20-1 to TRBJ2-1, with D possibly TRBD2 on 7 matching bases. The CDR3 is 13 amino acids. Germline CDR1 and CDR2: DFQATT and SNEGSKA (reference sequence). V gave up 5 bases and J gave up 9 bases, with 17 bases separating them.

By frequency in the sample, this clonotype is medium-sized. The rearrangement uses TRBV5-1 and TRBJ2-7; tentative D call: TRBD2 (5 bases). Germline V lookup: CDR1 SGHRS, CDR2 YFSETQ. Trimming stripped 4 bases from V and 3 bases from J, with 14 bases between. This CDR3 comprises 14 residues. CDR3 DNA: TGCGCCAGCAGCGAGGCGGGTCTTAGCTACGAGCAGTACTTC. This encodes CASSEAGLSYEQYF.

Judged by abundance, this clonotype is medium-sized (0.01 to 0.1%). CDR3 coding DNA: TGCAGTGCTCGCCAACAAGAGACCCAGTACTTC. Amino acids: CSARQQETQYF. The chain uses TRBV20-1 and TRBJ2-5; D remains ambiguous. The V end lost 5 bases, the J end lost 2 bases, and 6 bases lay between the germline ends. The CDR3 loop spans 11 amino acids. Per the germline V gene, CDR1 is DFQATT and CDR2 is SNEGSKA (reference sequence).

This clonotype is labeled as medium-sized (0.01 to 0.1%). The CDR3 here is CASSLVGSGGPRETQYF. CDR3 coding DNA: TGTGCCAGCAGCTTGGTCGGTAGCGGGGGGCCCAGAGAGACCCAGTACTTC. The V gene is TRBV5-5, the J gene TRBJ2-5; TRBD2 aligns across 10 bases. Germline CDR1 is SGHKS and CDR2 is YYEKEE (reference sequence). The CDR3 length is 17 residues. J was trimmed by 4 bases and V by 0 bases; bases with no gene match: 9. The whole variable domain, filled in from reference TRBV5-5 and TRBJ2-5, reads DAGVTQSPTHLIKTRGQQVTLRCSPISGHKSVSWYQQVLGQGPQFIFQYYEKEERGRGNFPDRFSARQFPNYSSELNVNALLLGDSALYLCASSLVGSGGPRETQYFGPGTRLLVL.

This clonotype was detected many times. The chain carries TRBV7-2 and TRBJ2-1; D is tentatively TRBD1 or TRBD2 (5 bases each). The CDR3 spans 14 residues. Deletions cut 5 bases from V and 2 bases from J, with 10 bases between. CDR1 is SGHTA, CDR2 FQGNSA, per germline. Here the CDR3 DNA reads TGTGCCAGCAGCACGGGGCGGGCCTACAATGAGCAGTTCTTC. This sequence encodes CASSTGRAYNEQFF.

In this sample, this clonotype is medium-sized. The chain combines TRBV7-9 with TRBJ2-1; 8 bases are a match to TRBD2. V was pared by 5 bases and J by 7 bases, with 10 bases of the junction left unmatched. This CDR3 has 15 amino acids. Germline CDR1 is SEHNR and CDR2 is FQNEAQ (reference sequence). The CDR3 DNA is TGTGCCAGCAGCGCTTTAGCGGGGAGCCAGAATGAGCAGTTCTTC. This gives the protein CASSALAGSQNEQFF.

This clonotype has a count of ten or more. The chain couples TRBV7-9 to TRBJ1-3; D is uncertain. The CDR3 spans 15 residues. V was trimmed by 5 bases and J by 4 bases, leaving 15 bases between them. Germline assignment: CDR1 SEHNR and CDR2 FQNEAQ (reference sequence). CDR3 DNA sequence: TGTGCCAGCAGCCCCACGCGGGGAATAGGAAACACCATATATTTT. Its translation is CASSPTRGIGNTIYF.

This clonotype was detected many times. The rearrangement uses TRBV10-3 and TRBJ2-7; TRBD1 agrees at 11 bases. The CDR3 has 15 amino acids. Trimming at V came to 6 bases and at J to 2 bases, leaving 6 bases not matched to a gene. Germline CDR1 reads ENHRY; CDR2 reads SYGVKD. The CDR3 protein is CAISGPGQGAYEQYF. CDR3 nucleotides: TGTGCCATCAGCGGGCCGGGACAGGGGGCCTACGAGCAGTACTTC.

In this sample, this clonotype turned up many times. The chain recombines TRBV7-8 with TRBJ1-6; 7 bases align to TRBD1. This CDR3 spans 14 amino acids. CDR1 is SGHVS, CDR2 FQNEAQ, per germline. V lost 6 bases, J lost 9 bases, and 8 bases stayed unmatched. The CDR3: CASRREQGRSPLHF. The DNA of the CDR3 is TGTGCCAGCAGGAGAGAACAGGGGCGTTCACCCCTCCACTTT.

This sequence joins TRBV20-1 and TRBJ1-2, with D perhaps matching TRBD1 (5 bases). Trimming removed 0 bases from V and 4 bases from J, with 9 bases in between. From germline, CDR1 is DFQATT and CDR2 SNEGSKA (reference sequence). The length of the CDR3 is 13 residues. The CDR3 sequence is CSARDATGYGYTF. CDR3 nucleotides: TGCAGTGCTAGAGACGCTACAGGCTATGGCTACACCTTC.

This clonotype was seen many times. The V call is TRBV11-2, the J call TRBJ2-1, with D perhaps TRBD2 (6 bases). Germline CDR1 and CDR2: SGHAT and FQNNGV. Between the trimmed V and J ends, which lost 6 bases and 4 bases, there was a span of 16 bases. The CDR3 extends over 15 amino acids. The CDR3 here is CASSSRTGTYNEQFF. The CDR3 nucleotides are TGTGCCAGCAGTTCACGGACCGGGACTTACAATGAGCAGTTCTTC.

This clonotype is labeled as medium-sized. The junction shows a germline mismatch at one end, possibly a read error. The chain employs TRBV7-9 and TRBJ2-1; 11 bases map to TRBD2. The V gene's germline CDR1 is SEHNR and CDR2 FQNEAQ (reference sequence). The CDR3 sequence is 18 residues long. DNA of the CDR3: TGTGCCAGCAGTTTAGCCCCGGGACTAGCGGACTCCTACAATGAGCAGTTCTTC. Translated: CASSLAPGLADSYNEQFF.